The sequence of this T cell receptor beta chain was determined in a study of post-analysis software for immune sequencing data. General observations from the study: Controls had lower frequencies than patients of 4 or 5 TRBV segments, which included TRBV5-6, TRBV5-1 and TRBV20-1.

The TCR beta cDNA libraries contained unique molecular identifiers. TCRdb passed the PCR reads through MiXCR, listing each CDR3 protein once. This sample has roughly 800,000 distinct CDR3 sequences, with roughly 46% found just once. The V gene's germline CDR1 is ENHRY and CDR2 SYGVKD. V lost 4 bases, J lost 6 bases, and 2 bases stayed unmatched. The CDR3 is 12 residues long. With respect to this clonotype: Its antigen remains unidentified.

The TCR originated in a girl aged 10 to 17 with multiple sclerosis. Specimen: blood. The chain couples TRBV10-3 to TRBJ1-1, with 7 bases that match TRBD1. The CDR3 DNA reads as TGTGCCATCAGTGGTCAGGGGGCTGAAGCTTTCTTT. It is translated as CAISGQGAEAFF.